This TCR beta chain was identified during a study of regulatory T cells in long-lasting Graves disease. About the research overall: Newly diagnosed Graves' patients took antithyroid drugs under 3 months.

Remarks on this clonotype: As yet, its antigen is unknown. This could be a read error, since a much larger clone is one nucleotide away.

Assembly of TCR beta libraries relied on iRepertoire HTBI primers together with Arm-PCR of CDR3 regions. Each CDR3 protein is one row after TCRdb ran MiXCR on the multiplex PCR reads. This sample yields approximately 310,000 distinct CDR3 sequences, of which 15% to 20% are seen a single time; about 38% belongs to the top ten. V shed 6 bases and J shed 0 bases, with 12 bases lying between them. This CDR3 is built from 15 residues. Overall study findings and caveats: Among the persistent patients, 2,500 to 3,000 public clonotypes were shared, more than the approximately 1,000 shared among new patients.

Specified time point: newly diagnosed GD, antithyroid drugs for less than 3 months. PBMCs provided the RNA from which the TCR library was made. This TCR came from a female donor with Graves disease. The sample here was peripheral blood mononuclear cells (PBMCs), taken at new diagnosis, from a patient treated with antithyroid drugs. This chain connects TRBV12-3 or TRBV12-4 to TRBJ1-5, with D possibly TRBD1 on 6 matching bases. CDR3 loop: CASRGGFDSNQPQHF. The CDR3 DNA reads as TGTGCCAGCAGGGGGGGCTTCGATAGCAATCAGCCCCAGCATTTT.